This TCR beta chain derives from a study of response to subunit inactivated influenza vaccine. General study findings and limits: Authors suggested seasonal influenza vaccinations each recruit few new T cells.

Trimming pared 2 bases from V and 4 bases from J, leaving 11 bases between. This CDR3 region has 14 residues. Germline CDR1 and CDR2: WNHNN and SYGVQD (reference sequence). This clonotype turned up a few times. No antigen is known for it. TCRdb processed the RT-PCR reads anew with MiXCR; each CDR3 protein has one entry. The table records about 170,000 distinct CDR3 sequences, over 8.5% of them present only once. The material sequenced was CD8+ T cells sorted from PBMCs, taken about 23 months after vaccination. The chain carries TRBV10-1 and TRBJ2-5; D not certain. This receptor was identified in a man between 50 and 69 years old who received an inactivated influenza vaccine. CDR3 sequence reads: CASSEKVAGETQYF. The CDR3 nucleotides are TGCGCCAGCAGTGAGAAGGTGGCAGGAGAGACCCAGTACTTC.